What follows describes a single T cell receptor (beta chain). Its target antigen remains unknown. No qualities accompany the bases; no much larger clone lies one base away. Patients had fewer naive CD4 and especially CD8 T cells, with expanded effector memory subpopulations. Before TCR sequencing, CD3+CD4+ T cells were sorted out of fresh PBMCs. After extraction using the QIAamp DNA Blood Mini Kit, genomic DNA was sent off for immunoSEQ repertoire analysis. Multiplex PCR was used to amplify CDR3 regions from a standard amount of genomic DNA template. PCR products were sequenced on an Illumina platform. The source study handled its data this way. Alignment of sequences was done against a reference, and the V, D and J gene definitions came from IMGT. A nearest-neighbor clustering algorithm merged closely related sequences to remove PCR and sequencing errors. V, D and J usage in productive unique and total sequences was analyzed using ImmunoSEQ Analyzer tools and R version 3.6.1. The table was pulled from immuneACCESS by TCRdb, which kept in-frame rearrangements only. Such tables lose some clones; where checked, under half of the loss comes from unresolved V genes, and the rest has no known cause. V and J calls and clone size are copied from that table; D and trimming were computed from the DNA. The sample contains roughly 2,500 clones, approximately 86% of them found a single time. The top ten constitute around 19% of the sample.

The source of the sample is a study of immunodeficiency (dated by TCRdb to about 2019). With regard to the full study: To search for oligoclonality and VDJ recombination defects, the researchers carried out a repertoire analysis. Findings and caveats that apply to the study as a whole: Between patients and controls, productive entropy and V-J pairing of CD4+ T cells looked similar. In the entropy comparisons of patients versus healthy controls, patients were shown as n=3 (open circles), and an effect on thymic development was only suggested as possible. Based on top-100 and total clonotype frequencies, severe oligoclonality was found in patient CD8+ T cells but not in patient CD4+ T cells.

Input material: CD4+ T cells from blood. The TCR sequence derives from a woman aged 18-29 years with POLD1 deficiency.

The nucleotide sequence reads TGTGCCAGCAGCTTAAGGACTAGCGGGAGGGGGGCTGAAGAGACCCAGTACTTC. Its translation is CASSLRTSGRGAEETQYF. The V and J genes are TRBV7-2 and TRBJ2-5, and 15 junctional nucleotides match TRBD2. For this chain, trimming is 2 bases at the V end and 3 bases at the J end, and the number of junction bases without a gene match is 7. The CDR3 starts with the cysteine, ends with the phenylalanine, and has 18 residues. Just CDR3 DNA is preserved here, 54 bases in frame from base 1. Sequences SGHTA (CDR1) and FQGNSA (CDR2) are obtained from the germline V gene.